The clone carrying this T cell receptor beta chain came up a few times. Its antigen is not identified. The sample originates from a study of cytomegalovirus exposure and HLA in healthy donors. Across the study: Across 350 to 500 genotyped donors, 65% to 90% landed in the Caucasian-associated ancestry cluster. Study-level points and caveats: In vitro data verified a few CMV-associated chains as specific for CMV antigens. The Asian-associated ancestry cluster reportedly had fewer N-insertions than the approximately 700-donor mean in a later analysis.

In germline, CDR1 is SGHNT, CDR2 YYREEE (reference sequence). V lost 3 bases to trimming and J lost 0 bases; unmatched junction nucleotides: 8. The CDR3 loop spans 16 amino acids. PCR involved 60 Vbeta and 13 Jbeta primers. The assay was immunoSEQ multiplex PCR, and TCRdb's table has in-frame clones only and misses some. Here the sample spans about 130,000 clones, roughly 78% being singletons. Sequencing was done on a sample of PBMCs. This receptor was obtained from a man in his thirties or forties in good health. The chain is built from TRBV5-4 and TRBJ1-2, with 7 bases aligning to TRBD1. The chain's CDR3 is CASSSPLQGSNYGYTF. For the CDR3, the DNA is TGTGCCAGCAGCTCCCCGCTACAGGGGTCTAACTATGGCTACACCTTC.